These 13 T cell receptor beta chains were sequenced from one sample in a study of blood T cell repertoires in COVID-19. Produced via immunoSEQ multiplex PCR; TCRdb's table is partial and in-frame only. The repertoire includes more than 200,000 clones, roughly 90% of them detected once, and roughly 2% sits in the top ten. The specimen was peripheral blood. Source of these receptors: a woman in her fifties or sixties with acute or convalescent COVID-19.

About this clone itself: The germline gene is not matched at one end of the junction; a read error may be the cause. This sequence joins TRBV7-2 and TRBJ1-5, with D tentatively TRBD1 (5 bases). Looked up from germline, CDR1 is SGHTA and CDR2 is FQGNSA. The CDR3 covers 15 residues. CDR3 residues: CASSLAGTPGQPQHF. The DNA for the CDR3 is TGTGCCAGCAGCCTAGCAGGGACTCCAGGACAGCCCCAGCATTTT.

This clone has only one observation. The chain carries TRBV29-1 and TRBJ1-2; no definite D call. V lost 0 bases, J lost 11 bases, and 7 bases lay in between. Looked up from germline, CDR1 is SQVTM and CDR2 is ANQGSEA. This CDR3 region has 10 residues. This CDR3 reads CSVEDTGYTF. The CDR3 region has the DNA TGCAGCGTTGAAGATACGGGGTACACCTTC.

The chain recombines TRBV6-5 with TRBJ2-1; 12 positions match TRBD2. The CDR3 runs 15 residues. Germline loops: CDR1 MNHEY, CDR2 SVGAGI. After removal of 6 bases from V and 3 bases from J, the junction contained 3 bases not matched to a gene. CDR3 loop: CASRWTSGDYNEQFF. The CDR3 DNA sequence: TGTGCCAGCAGATGGACTAGCGGGGACTACAATGAGCAGTTCTTC.

This sequence joins TRBV7-9 and TRBJ2-2; TRBD1 might be the D (6 bases). The CDR3 totals 14 residues. CDR1 SEHNR and CDR2 FQNEAQ come from the germline V gene (reference sequence). The germline V and J ends were trimmed by 8 bases and 2 bases, with 12 bases remaining between them. The CDR3 DNA is TGTGCCAGCCATCAACAGGGAAACACCGGGGAGCTGTTTTTT. Its protein is CASHQQGNTGELFF.

CDR3 region: CSVGARTDTQYF. CDR3 bases: TGCAGCGTTGGAGCGAGAACCGATACGCAGTATTTT. This chain connects TRBV29-1 to TRBJ2-3; no reliable D call. Germline CDR1 and CDR2: SQVTM and ANQGSEA. This CDR3 comprises 12 residues. V dropped 4 bases and J dropped 6 bases, with 11 bases sitting between them.

The gene calls are TRBV10-3 and TRBJ1-4, with 9 bases fitting TRBD1. This CDR3 is built from 14 residues. Germline V gene sequence: CDR1 ENHRY, CDR2 SYGVKD. The junction had 4 bases not matched to a gene; V was cut back by 6 bases and J by 5 bases. CDR3 nucleotide sequence: TGTGCCATCAGCCGACAGGGGGAGAATGAAAAACTGTTTTTT. The encoded protein is CAISRQGENEKLFF.

This chain links TRBV18 with TRBJ2-7; 11 bases map to TRBD2. This CDR3 has 15 amino acids. Trimming cost V 6 bases and J 2 bases; bases outside gene matches: 6. Germline assignment: CDR1 KGHSH and CDR2 LQKENI. Here the CDR3 DNA reads TGTGCCAGCTCCCCCGGGACTAGCGGACCCTACGAGCAGTACTTC. Translation: CASSPGTSGPYEQYF.

CDR3 loop: CASRLDSNSYNEQFF. CDR3 nucleotide sequence: TGTGCCAGCAGGCTCGACAGCAACTCCTACAATGAGCAGTTCTTC. V is TRBV6-5 and J is TRBJ2-1; D is possibly TRBD1 (5 bases). Germline V CDR1 and CDR2: MNHEY, SVGAGI. This CDR3 region has 15 residues. V gave up 6 bases and J gave up 0 bases, with 12 bases separating them.

J is TRBJ1-5 and V is TRBV19; 9 bases are shared with TRBD1. V lost 8 bases, J lost 7 bases, and 12 bases stayed unmatched. Germline loops: CDR1 LNHDA, CDR2 SQIVND (reference sequence). CDR3 length: 15 amino acids. CDR3 loop: CASRLTDRGGQPQHF. Here the CDR3 DNA reads TGTGCCAGTCGACTGACGGACAGGGGAGGCCAGCCCCAGCATTTT.

This clone occurred once. V is TRBV5-6 and J is TRBJ2-2; no firm D call. This CDR3 comprises 13 residues. The germline V gene has CDR1 SGHDT and CDR2 YYEEEE. The ends were cut back, 0 bases at V and 5 bases at J, with 5 bases in the middle. The CDR3 DNA sequence: TGTGCCAGCAGCTTGGTGCGGACCGGGGAGCTGTTTTTT. Translating it yields CASSLVRTGELFF.

This chain uses TRBV5-8 with TRBJ2-5; possibly TRBD2 for D (5 bases). CDR1 is SGHTS and CDR2 is YDEGEE in the germline V gene. This CDR3 is built from 14 residues. The germline V and J ends were trimmed by 4 bases and 5 bases, with 15 bases remaining between them. Written as DNA, the CDR3 is TGTGCCAGCAGCACTCCTGGGAGCAGGGAGACCCAGTACTTC. Translated, it gives CASSTPGSRETQYF.

This clone has only a few counts. The chain employs TRBV25-1 and TRBJ2-7; perhaps TRBD2 as D (6 bases). The germline CDR1 and CDR2 sequences are MGHDK and SYGVNS. Trimming shortened V by 2 bases and J by 5 bases, and 19 bases separated the two germline ends. This CDR3 has 16 residues. CDR3 sequence reads: CASSEPYQGGRDEQYF. The DNA for the CDR3 is TGTGCCAGCAGTGAACCCTACCAGGGAGGACGAGACGAGCAGTACTTC.

The chain links TRBV29-1 to TRBJ2-7; D possibly corresponds to TRBD1 (5 bases). V was shortened by 3 bases and J by 2 bases, with 17 bases between the two germline ends. Germline assignment: CDR1 SQVTM and CDR2 ANQGSEA. The CDR3 has 15 residues. CDR3 coding DNA: TGCAGCGTTGAGGGTTTCTCAGGGCTCACCTACGAGCAGTACTTC. Its translation: CSVEGFSGLTYEQYF.